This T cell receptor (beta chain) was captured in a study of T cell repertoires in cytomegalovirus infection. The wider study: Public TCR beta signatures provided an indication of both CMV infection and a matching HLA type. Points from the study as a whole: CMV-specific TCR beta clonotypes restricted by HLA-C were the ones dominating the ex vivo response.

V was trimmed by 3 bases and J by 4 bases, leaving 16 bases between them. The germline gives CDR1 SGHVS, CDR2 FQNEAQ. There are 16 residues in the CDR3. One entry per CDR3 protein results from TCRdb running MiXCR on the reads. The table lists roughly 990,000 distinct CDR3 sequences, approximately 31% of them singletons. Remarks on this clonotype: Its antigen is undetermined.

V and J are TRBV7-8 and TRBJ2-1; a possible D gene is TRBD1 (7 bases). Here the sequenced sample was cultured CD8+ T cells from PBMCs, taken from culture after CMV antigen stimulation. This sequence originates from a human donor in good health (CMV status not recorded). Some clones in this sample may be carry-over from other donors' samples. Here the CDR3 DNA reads TGTGCCAGCAGCTTTCTTATGGCAGGGGGGTACAATGAGCAGTTCTTC. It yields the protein CASSFLMAGGYNEQFF.